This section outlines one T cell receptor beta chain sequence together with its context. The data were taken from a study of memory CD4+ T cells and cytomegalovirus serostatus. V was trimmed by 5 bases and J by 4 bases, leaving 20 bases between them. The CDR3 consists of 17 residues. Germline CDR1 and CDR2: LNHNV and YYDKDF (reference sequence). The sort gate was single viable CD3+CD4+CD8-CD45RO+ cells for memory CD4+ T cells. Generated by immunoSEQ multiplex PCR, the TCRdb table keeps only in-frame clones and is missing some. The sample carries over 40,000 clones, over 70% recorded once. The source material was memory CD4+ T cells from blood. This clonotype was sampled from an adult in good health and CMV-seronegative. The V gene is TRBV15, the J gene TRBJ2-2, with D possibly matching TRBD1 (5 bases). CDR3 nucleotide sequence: TGTGCCACCAGCCGTCAAAGGGGTCTCGGCGGCACCGGGGAGCTGTTTTTT. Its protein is CATSRQRGLGGTGELFF.